These 14 T cell receptor beta chains were all obtained from the same sample, sequenced in a study of radiotherapy plus CTLA-4 blockade in lung cancer. The table came from immunoSEQ multiplex PCR; TCRdb's copy has only in-frame clones and leaves some out. The repertoire consists of 58,000 or so clones, with roughly 80% occurring once and the leading ten covering about 15%. The source was peripheral blood, collected from a patient treated with radiotherapy plus ipilimumab. All receptors derive from a human donor with non-small cell lung cancer who had a complete response to radiotherapy plus ipilimumab.

V is TRBV19 and J is TRBJ2-6; D remains unclear. CDR3 length equals 14 residues. V lost 5 bases and J 2 bases, leaving 7 bases between the germline ends. The germline gives CDR1 LNHDA, CDR2 SQIVND (reference sequence). The CDR3 reads CASSDRAGANVLTF. In DNA, the CDR3 is TGTGCCAGTAGTGACCGGGCTGGGGCCAACGTCCTGACTTTC.

The chain carries TRBV5-5 and TRBJ1-2; a possible D gene is TRBD1 (6 bases). Deletions cut 0 bases from V and 8 bases from J, with 14 bases between. CDR3 length equals 14 residues. Per the germline V gene, CDR1 is SGHKS and CDR2 is YYEKEE (reference sequence). The CDR3 coding sequence is TGTGCCAGCAGCTTGGACAGGGCGACTGGAGGCTACACCTTC. It yields the protein CASSLDRATGGYTF.

The chain joins TRBV6-5 to TRBJ2-1; 7 bases are a match to TRBD1. The CDR3 runs to 15 residues. J lost 4 bases, V lost 6 bases, and 9 bases had no gene match. Germline CDR1 and CDR2: MNHEY and SVGAGI. The CDR3: CASRTGQTLYNEQFF. The CDR3 DNA is TGTGCCAGCAGGACGGGACAGACTCTTTACAATGAGCAGTTCTTC.

This chain links TRBV29-1 with TRBJ2-5, with 7 positions matching TRBD1. From germline, CDR1 is SQVTM and CDR2 ANQGSEA. Trimming at V came to 7 bases and at J to 1 base, leaving 6 bases not matched to a gene. The CDR3 has 13 amino acids. The CDR3 loop is CSARQGSQETQYF. The CDR3 nucleotides are TGCAGCGCTCGACAGGGATCCCAAGAGACCCAGTACTTC.

This clone has only a few counts. The V gene is TRBV7-2, the J gene TRBJ1-2, with 9 bases fitting TRBD1. V lost 5 bases to trimming and J lost 0 bases; unmatched junction nucleotides: 7. This CDR3 region has 16 residues. Per the germline V gene, CDR1 is SGHTA and CDR2 is FQGNSA. The CDR3 region has the DNA TGTGCCAGCAGCCGGACAGGGGATGGGGCTAACTATGGCTACACCTTC. Translated: CASSRTGDGANYGYTF.

The rearrangement uses TRBV27 and TRBJ1-2, with D hard to call. Germline V lookup: CDR1 MNHEY, CDR2 SMNVEV (reference sequence). V lost 5 bases to trimming and J lost 5 bases, with 12 bases between them. This CDR3 contains 13 residues. The CDR3: CASSPGKGYGYTF. The CDR3 DNA reads TGTGCCAGCAGTCCGGGGAAAGGATATGGCTACACCTTC.

The chain joins TRBV2 to TRBJ2-1; 9 nucleotides match TRBD1. The germline V gene has CDR1 SNHLY and CDR2 FYNNEI. The CDR3 is 16 residues long. The trim removed 8 bases at V and 5 bases at J, leaving 13 bases unmatched. The CDR3 is CASSNRGPLFHNEQFF. CDR3 nucleotides: TGTGCCAGCTCCAACAGGGGGCCCCTCTTCCACAATGAGCAGTTCTTC.

The V gene is TRBV7-6, the J gene TRBJ2-7; 11 bases are shared with TRBD1. CDR1 is SGHVS and CDR2 is FNYEAQ in the germline V gene. The ends lost 5 bases at V and 7 bases at J; junction bases unmatched: 16. This CDR3 comprises 17 residues. CDR3 nucleotides: TGTGCCAGCAGCCTCGGACAGGGGGCTTCTTTATCGGGTGAGCAGTACTTC. Translated, it gives CASSLGQGASLSGEQYF.

The rearrangement joins TRBV6-5 to TRBJ2-1, with D possibly being TRBD2 (6 bases). Germline assignment: CDR1 MNHEY and CDR2 SVGAGI. V was pared by 5 bases and J by 7 bases, with 18 bases between. The length of the CDR3 is 15 residues. The CDR3 reads CASSPPRLGGNEQFF. The CDR3, as DNA: TGTGCCAGCAGTCCTCCGCGACTAGGAGGGAATGAGCAGTTCTTC.

The gene calls are TRBV9 and TRBJ2-5; D unclear. Germline V gene lookup returns CDR1 SGDLS and CDR2 YYNGEE. Trimming cost V 1 base and J 1 base, with 11 bases left between them. CDR3 size: 15 residues. The CDR3 DNA reads as TGTGCCAGCAGCGTATCTTGGGCCTTCCAAGAGACCCAGTACTTC. This codes for CASSVSWAFQETQYF.

This clone occurred once. The genes are TRBV18 and TRBJ1-2; TRBD1 matches at 7 bases. This CDR3 is 14 amino acids long. With V trimmed by 4 bases and J by 2 bases, 4 bases remained unmatched. Germline lookup yields CDR1 KGHSH and CDR2 LQKENI. The CDR3 loop reads CASSLRTGNYGYTF. DNA for the CDR3: TGTGCCAGCTCACTACGGACAGGAAACTATGGCTACACCTTC.

V gene TRBV18 combines with J gene TRBJ2-7; 12 nucleotides align to TRBD1. Gene TRBJ2-5 matches the end of the DNA better, so the J call may be wrong. The CDR3 consists of 16 residues. From germline, CDR1 is KGHSH and CDR2 LQKENI. The CDR3 protein is CASSQNPGQGAETQYF. CDR3 sequence (DNA): TGTGCCAGCTCACAGAACCCGGGACAGGGGGCAGAGACCCAGTACTTC.

This chain connects TRBV9 to TRBJ2-1; 8 bases are shared with TRBD1. V was pared by 2 bases and J by 10 bases, with 11 bases of the junction left unmatched. This CDR3 contains 15 residues. Looked up from germline, CDR1 is SGDLS and CDR2 is YYNGEE. The CDR3 reads CASSVGQGVGGEQFF. CDR3 DNA sequence: TGTGCCAGCAGCGTTGGACAGGGAGTCGGCGGGGAGCAGTTCTTC.

The rearrangement links TRBV5-8 to TRBJ2-1, with TRBD2 matching 11 bases. V lost 4 bases to trimming and J lost 4 bases; unmatched junction nucleotides: 4. Germline CDR1 reads SGHTS; CDR2 reads YDEGEE. The CDR3 is 15 residues long. The CDR3 loop is CASSLGTSGYNEQFF. The CDR3 DNA sequence: TGTGCCAGCAGCCTGGGGACTAGCGGTTACAATGAGCAGTTCTTC.